These 13 T cell receptor beta chains originate from one sample sequenced in a study of radiotherapy plus CTLA-4 blockade in lung cancer. The repertoire was sequenced with immunoSEQ multiplex PCR; TCRdb's copy has only in-frame clones and lacks some. The sample holds tens of thousands of clones, roughly 63% seen once. Source: peripheral blood, taken from a patient treated with radiotherapy plus ipilimumab. These receptors were collected from a human donor with non-small cell lung cancer who had a partial response to radiotherapy plus ipilimumab.

There are a few counts of this clone. V gene TRBV19 combines with J gene TRBJ2-6, with a weak D call TRBD1 (8 bases). This CDR3 contains 17 residues. Germline V gene data show CDR1 as LNHDA and CDR2 as SQIVND (reference sequence). Trimming removed 5 bases at V and 2 bases at J, with 16 bases between. The DNA of the CDR3 is TGTGCCAGTAGTTTATACAGGGGGGGGACTGGGGCCAACGTCCTGACTTTC. It yields the protein CASSLYRGGTGANVLTF.

This clone showed up just a few times. This chain connects TRBV15 to TRBJ2-7; TRBD2 might be the D (6 bases). V was cut by 3 bases and J by 1 base, with 10 bases left in between. Germline-derived CDR1 and CDR2 are LNHNV and YYDKDF (reference sequence). The CDR3 extends over 14 amino acids. The CDR3 nucleotides read TGTGCCACCAGCAGTGGGGAGGTGTCCTACGAGCAGTACTTC. Translation gives CATSSGEVSYEQYF.

This clone was recorded a few times. The chain combines TRBV6-6 with TRBJ1-1, with unresolved D. The germline V gene encodes CDR1 MNHNY and CDR2 SVGAGI (reference sequence). The CDR3 extends over 11 amino acids. Trimming pared 5 bases from V and 1 base from J, leaving 2 bases between. The CDR3 spells CASSRNTEAFF. The CDR3 DNA follows: TGTGCCAGCAGTCGGAACACTGAAGCTTTCTTT.

The V call is TRBV2, the J call TRBJ2-5; D unresolved. Germline V gene lookup returns CDR1 SNHLY and CDR2 FYNNEI. CDR3 length equals 12 residues. V dropped 4 bases and J dropped 5 bases, with 8 bases sitting between them. The CDR3 DNA is TGTGCCAGCAGTGTCATCATGGAGACCCAGTACTTC. Protein sequence: CASSVIMETQYF.

The chain couples TRBV30 to TRBJ2-3; D not resolved. Looked up from germline, CDR1 is GTSNPN and CDR2 is SVGIG (reference sequence). The CDR3 totals 15 residues. Trimming took 0 bases from V and 0 from J, leaving 10 bases between them. CDR3 in DNA: TGTGCCTGGAGTGTACTTGGGCTTAGCACAGATACGCAGTATTTT. Its protein is CAWSVLGLSTDTQYF.

The CDR3 sequence is CASSLDRVNGYTF. CDR3 sequence (DNA): TGTGCCAGCTCTCTCGACAGGGTGAATGGCTACACCTTC. This chain connects TRBV18 to TRBJ1-2; 7 bases map to TRBD1. Per germline, CDR1 KGHSH and CDR2 LQKENI. The V segment lost 6 bases and the J segment 6 bases; nucleotides outside the gene matches: 7. This CDR3 spans 13 amino acids.

This chain joins TRBV5-1 and TRBJ1-1; D may be TRBD1 (6 bases). V shed 4 bases and J shed 5 bases, with 9 bases lying between them. The germline V gene encodes CDR1 SGHRS and CDR2 YFSETQ. The CDR3 has 12 residues. The CDR3 DNA reads as TGCGCCAGCAGCCCTACAGGGACTGAAGCTTTCTTT. Translation gives CASSPTGTEAFF. The entire variable domain, with the rest obtained from reference TRBV5-1 and TRBJ1-1, is as follows: KAGVTQTPRYLIKTRGQQVTLSCSPISGHRSVSWYQQTPGQGLQFLFEYFSETQRNKGNFPGRFSGRQFSNSRSEMNVSTLELGDSALYLCASSPTGTEAFFGQGTRLTVV.

Only a few counts were recorded for this clone. This chain joins TRBV6-5 and TRBJ1-2; tentative D call: TRBD1 (5 bases). Between the trimmed V and J ends, which lost 2 bases and 5 bases, there was a span of 12 bases. The germline gives CDR1 MNHEY, CDR2 SVGAGI. This CDR3 spans 14 amino acids. The CDR3 bases are TGTGCCAGCAGTTACGGGACTAGGGGTTATGGCTACACCTTC. Translation gives CASSYGTRGYGYTF.

The V and J genes are TRBV28 and TRBJ1-1, with 8 bases lining up with TRBD1. V was clipped by 7 bases and J by 3 bases; unmatched bases: 7. Germline CDR1 is MDHEN and CDR2 is SYDVKM. The CDR3 is 14 amino acids. CDR3 in amino acids: CASIRQGADTEAFF. CDR3 in DNA: TGTGCCAGCATTAGGCAGGGGGCTGACACTGAAGCTTTCTTT.

The V gene is TRBV6-4, the J gene TRBJ2-1; D remains unclear. The V and J ends lost 6 bases and 0 bases respectively, with 12 bases between them. The CDR3 contains 15 residues. Looked up from germline, CDR1 is MRHNA and CDR2 is SNTAGT. The chain's CDR3 is CASRGYHGSYNEQFF. DNA of the CDR3: TGTGCCAGCAGGGGCTACCATGGCTCCTACAATGAGCAGTTCTTC.

This chain's CDR3 is CASSEFNEQFF. The CDR3 DNA reads as TGTGCCAGCAGTGAGTTCAATGAGCAGTTCTTC. This sequence joins TRBV7-9 and TRBJ2-1; D is unclear. From germline, CDR1 is SEHNR and CDR2 FQNEAQ (reference sequence). V was cut by 6 bases and J by 6 bases, with 6 bases left in between. The CDR3 length is 11 residues.

The J gene is TRBJ1-2, the V gene TRBV19, with a possible D match to TRBD1 (5 bases). Trimming shortened V by 1 base and J by 2 bases, and 11 bases separated the two germline ends. Per the germline V gene, CDR1 is LNHDA and CDR2 is SQIVND (reference sequence). This CDR3 comprises 15 residues. The CDR3 loop is CASSIGGVRNYGYTF. CDR3 nucleotide sequence: TGTGCCAGTAGTATAGGGGGGGTCAGGAACTATGGCTACACCTTC. Supplemented by reference TRBV19 and TRBJ1-2, the full variable domain reads DGGITQSPKYLFRKEGQNVTLSCEQNLNHDAMYWYRQDPGQGLRLIYYSQIVNDFQKGDIAEGYSVSREKKESFPLTVTSAQKNPTAFYLCASSIGGVRNYGYTFGSGTRLTVV.

The V call is TRBV29-1, the J call TRBJ1-2; TRBD1 matches at 7 bases. The CDR3 runs 12 residues. CDR1 and CDR2 (germline): SQVTM, ANQGSEA. The junction had 5 bases not matched to a gene; V was cut back by 6 bases and J by 4 bases. For the CDR3, the DNA is TGCAGCGTCGAGAACAGGGGCTATGGCTACACCTTC. It encodes CSVENRGYGYTF. The whole variable domain, filled in from reference TRBV29-1 and TRBJ1-2, reads SAVISQKPSRDICQRGTSLTIQCQVDSQVTMMFWYRQQPGQSLTLIATANQGSEATYESGFVIDKFPISRPNLTFSTLTVSNMSPEDSSIYLCSVENRGYGYTFGSGTRLTVV.